The entry below gives a single T cell receptor beta chain sequence along with its context. The clone's antigen remains unknown. The sample holds no much larger clone one base away, and base qualities are not on file. The record originates from a study of T cell changes during pregnancy in multiple sclerosis (dated by TCRdb to between 2018 and 2020). Broadly, across the study: In women with multiple sclerosis, the researchers looked at how the T cell repertoire shifted as pregnancy progressed.

Taken from the germline V gene (reference sequence), the CDR1 and CDR2 loops are GTSNPN and SVGIG. Trimming at the junction amounts to 7 bases on V and 1 base on J, and the germline ends lie 14 bases apart. There are 13 amino acids in the CDR3, from cysteine to phenylalanine inclusive. Only CDR3 DNA remains: 39 bases, in frame from the first base. The library was generated by the immunoSEQ multiplex PCR assay. Entries here come from immuneACCESS through TCRdb and include only in-frame sequences with V and J called. Some clones fail to appear in such tables; in the studies checked, an unresolved V gene covers under half of the shortfall, and the cause of the remainder is unknown. The sample table shows roughly 59,000 clones, and 85% to 95% are seen once. The top ten hold 0.36% of the sample.

Sample: CD4+ T cells from peripheral blood mononuclear cells, taken before pregnancy. The sequence derives from a female donor with multiple sclerosis, enrolled in a pregnancy study. The chain joins TRBV30 to TRBJ2-7, with the D segment identity uncertain. The DNA reads as follows: TGTGCCTTAGCACCCTTGAGTTCCTACGAGCAGTACTTC. Translated, it reads CALAPLSSYEQYF.